Following are 32 T cell receptor beta chains from one sample sequenced in a study of T-cell reconstitution after alpha-beta-depleted transplantation in children. Unique molecular identifiers were incorporated when the TCRbeta library was constructed. Each CDR3 protein is one row after TCRdb ran MiXCR on the PCR reads. The profile shows roughly 400,000 distinct CDR3 sequences, about a fifth of them singletons. Specimen: PBMCs from the stem cell graft donor, collected from the stem cell graft. Receptor source: a human donor who donated a stem cell graft to a child with acute myeloid leukemia.

The rearrangement uses TRBV21-1 and TRBJ2-1; the D call in the table, TRBD2, was not verified against the DNA. TRBV21-1 is reported as a pseudogene. The CDR3 extends over 14 amino acids. The DNA for the CDR3 is TGTGCCAGCAGACAAAGAAGGGCTTACAATGAGCAGTTCTTC. Amino acid sequence: CASRQRRAYNEQFF.

The chain uses TRBV24-1 and TRBJ2-1; TRBD2 matches at 9 bases. CDR1 is KGHDR and CDR2 is SFDVKD in the germline V gene. The CDR3 runs to 16 residues. V shed 2 bases and J 9 bases; nucleotides not matched to a gene: 10. The CDR3 reads CATSDWGREGLTEQFF. CDR3 nucleotide sequence: TGTGCCACCAGTGATTGGGGGCGGGAGGGCCTAACTGAGCAGTTCTTC.

About this clonotype: A much larger clonotype is one base distant, so this may be a read error. V is TRBV12-3 or TRBV12-4 and J is TRBJ2-1; weak D call: TRBD1 (6 bases). The germline V and J ends were trimmed by 6 bases and 11 bases, with 14 bases remaining between them. The CDR3 length is 12 residues. The CDR3 DNA reads as TGTGCCAGCAGCAAAGACAGGAATAAGCAGTTCTTC. It codes for CASSKDRNKQFF.

The J gene is TRBJ2-7, the V gene TRBV6-1; D is possibly TRBD1 or TRBD2 (5 bases each). CDR1 MNHNS and CDR2 SASEGT come from the germline V gene. V was trimmed by 7 bases and J by 5 bases, leaving 21 bases between them. The CDR3 is 15 residues long. CDR3 amino acids: CASTPGPTVQNEQYF. The CDR3 DNA reads TGTGCCAGCACTCCGGGACCGACTGTCCAAAACGAGCAGTACTTC.

In its sample, this clonotype was seen many times. The rearrangement uses TRBV11-2 and TRBJ2-1; TRBD1 is a possible D gene (5 bases). The CDR3 runs 16 residues. V gave up 3 bases and J gave up 1 base, with 13 bases separating them. Germline values: CDR1 SGHAT, CDR2 FQNNGV. The CDR3 loop is CASSFRADLSYNEQFF. In DNA form, the CDR3 reads TGTGCCAGCAGCTTCAGGGCCGACTTGTCCTACAATGAGCAGTTCTTC.

This clonotype was found a few times. This chain links TRBV12-3 or TRBV12-4 with TRBJ1-3; D uncertain. The CDR3 length is 13 residues. The germline V and J ends were trimmed by 9 bases and 3 bases, with 12 bases remaining between them. CDR3 residues: CASRGVYGNTIYF. For the CDR3, the DNA is TGTGCCAGTCGGGGAGTTTATGGAAACACCATATATTTT.

Many counts were recorded for this clonotype. The chain uses TRBV25-1 and TRBJ2-7; TRBD2 agrees at 9 bases. J was trimmed by 1 base and V by 5 bases; bases with no gene match: 6. The CDR3 runs 15 residues. Germline CDR1 is MGHDK and CDR2 is SYGVNS. CDR3 in DNA: TGTGCCAGCAGTAATCTGCGGGGGGGATCCTACGAGCAGTACTTC. Protein product: CASSNLRGGSYEQYF.

This clonotype showed up many times. The CDR3 DNA reads TGCGCCAGTCACCCGGGGGCTAGCGGGAGGAACAAGCAGTTCTTC. Translating it yields CASHPGASGRNKQFF. This chain uses TRBV4-1 with TRBJ2-1, with 11 positions matching TRBD2. Germline trimming cut 9 bases from V and 11 bases from J; bases unmatched to any gene: 15. The CDR3 runs to 15 residues. Germline values: CDR1 MGHRA, CDR2 YSYEKL.

CDR3 residues: CASSFGSGSYNEQFF. Here the CDR3 DNA reads TGCGCCAGCAGCTTTGGTAGCGGGTCCTACAATGAGCAGTTCTTC. The chain recombines TRBV5-1 with TRBJ2-1; the match to TRBD2 covers 7 bases. Trimming removed 2 bases from V and 1 base from J; junction bases left unmatched: 3. The CDR3 is 15 amino acids. CDR1 is SGHRS, CDR2 YFSETQ, per germline.

The chain joins TRBV7-6 to TRBJ2-1; no clear D gene. Germline V gene lookup returns CDR1 SGHVS and CDR2 FNYEAQ. The CDR3 runs 16 residues. V lost 0 bases to trimming and J lost 6 bases, with 15 bases between them. CDR3 sequence reads: CASSLAFGETSNEQFF. Here the CDR3 DNA reads TGTGCCAGCAGCTTAGCTTTTGGGGAAACCAGCAATGAGCAGTTCTTC.

The chain carries TRBV10-3 and TRBJ1-3, with D perhaps matching TRBD1 (5 bases). Germline assignment: CDR1 ENHRY and CDR2 SYGVKD. Trimming pared 4 bases from V and 3 bases from J, leaving 13 bases between. There are 15 residues in the CDR3. The CDR3 loop is CAISGDVIGGNTIYF. As DNA, the CDR3 is TGTGCCATCAGTGGGGACGTGATTGGTGGAAACACCATATATTTT.

This clonotype was recorded a few times. The genes are TRBV6-5 and TRBJ2-5; possible D gene TRBD1, 6 bases. CDR1 MNHEY and CDR2 SVGAGI come from the germline V gene. Trimming cost V 2 bases and J 4 bases, with 17 bases left between them. CDR3 size: 16 residues. CDR3 loop: CASSYRPQGLGETQYF. As DNA, the CDR3 is TGTGCCAGCAGTTACCGCCCACAGGGTTTGGGAGAGACCCAGTACTTC.

The gene calls are TRBV12-3 or TRBV12-4 and TRBJ2-7; 13 bases agree with TRBD2. V shed 1 base and J 6 bases; nucleotides not matched to a gene: 9. The CDR3 consists of 17 residues. The CDR3 sequence is CASSLGTSGSFSREQYF. As DNA, the CDR3 is TGTGCCAGCAGTTTAGGGACTAGCGGGAGTTTTTCCCGCGAGCAGTACTTC.

The chain combines TRBV29-1 with TRBJ2-7; D unclear. The CDR3 length is 11 residues. Germline V gives CDR1 SQVTM, CDR2 ANQGSEA. Trimming shortened V by 5 bases and J by 4 bases, and 9 bases separated the two germline ends. CDR3 loop: CSVFMGYEQYF. The CDR3 DNA sequence: TGCAGCGTTTTCATGGGTTACGAGCAGTACTTC.

The chain uses TRBV28 and TRBJ2-7; D uncertain. The germline V and J ends were trimmed by 11 bases and 0 bases, with 14 bases remaining between them. The CDR3 spans 13 residues. Germline values: CDR1 MDHEN, CDR2 SYDVKM. The CDR3 coding sequence is TGTGCCGTCCTAAAGGACGACTCCTACGAGCAGTACTTC. Residues: CAVLKDDSYEQYF.

In its sample, this clonotype was seen many times. The V call is TRBV10-3, the J call TRBJ2-7; 9 bases match TRBD1. Germline V gives CDR1 ENHRY, CDR2 SYGVKD. The J segment lost 3 bases and the V segment lost 7 bases, leaving 4 bases of the junction unmatched. The CDR3 is 13 amino acids. CDR3 sequence (DNA): TGTGCCATCACCCGGGACAGGGACTACGAGCAGTACTTC. Its protein is CAITRDRDYEQYF.

This clonotype turned up a few times. The J gene is TRBJ2-7, the V gene TRBV6-1; 7 bases match TRBD2. CDR1 is MNHNS, CDR2 SASEGT, per germline. With 6 bases clipped from V and 3 bases from J, the junction kept 5 bases outside the gene matches. The CDR3 contains 13 residues. The CDR3 region has the DNA TGTGCCAGCAGGTTTGGGGGGGACTACGAGCAGTACTTC. Amino acids: CASRFGGDYEQYF.

This clonotype has ten or more counts. V and J are TRBV28 and TRBJ2-2, with 9 nucleotides matching TRBD1. CDR3 length equals 15 residues. V trimming: 8 bases; J trimming: 4 bases; junction bases outside the gene matches: 8. Germline V CDR1 and CDR2: MDHEN, SYDVKM. The CDR3 loop is CASGGTGIITGELFF. CDR3 nucleotide sequence: TGTGCCAGCGGGGGGACAGGGATAATCACCGGGGAGCTGTTTTTT. Full variable domain (rest looked up from reference TRBV28 and TRBJ2-2): DVKVTQSSRYLVKRTGEKVFLECVQDMDHENMFWYRQDPGLGLRLIYFSYDVKMKEKGDIPEGYSVSREKKERFSLILESASTNQTSMYLCASGGTGIITGELFFGEGSRLTVL.

This clonotype has at least ten counts. This rearrangement joins TRBV29-1 to TRBJ2-7; D is possibly TRBD1 (6 bases). The CDR3 has 14 amino acids. Germline values: CDR1 SQVTM, CDR2 ANQGSEA. Trimming left V 6 bases short and J 3 bases short, with 18 bases between. This CDR3 is CSVQPRGRGYEQYF. CDR3 DNA sequence: TGCAGCGTCCAACCGAGGGGCAGGGGCTACGAGCAGTACTTC.

This clonotype was seen repeatedly, ten times or more. This chain links TRBV29-1 with TRBJ2-4, with a possible D match to TRBD2 (6 bases). Germline-derived CDR1 and CDR2 are SQVTM and ANQGSEA. The CDR3 has 15 amino acids. The ends were cut back, 2 bases at V and 0 bases at J, with 11 bases in the middle. CDR3 DNA sequence: TGCAGCGTTGAATTTGCTAGCGTAGCCAAAAACATTCAGTACTTC. Translating gives CSVEFASVAKNIQYF. Looking up the rest from reference TRBV29-1 and TRBJ2-4 gives the full variable domain: SAVISQKPSRDICQRGTSLTIQCQVDSQVTMMFWYRQQPGQSLTLIATANQGSEATYESGFVIDKFPISRPNLTFSTLTVSNMSPEDSSIYLCSVEFASVAKNIQYFGAGTRLSVL.

This clonotype occurred a few times. The rearrangement uses TRBV28 and TRBJ2-3; no clear D. Germline CDR1 MDHEN, CDR2 SYDVKM. The CDR3 runs to 14 residues. V gave up 7 bases and J gave up 1 base, with 12 bases separating them. CDR3 nucleotides: TGTGCCAGCATCCTAGAAACGGGCACAGATACGCAGTATTTT. Its translation: CASILETGTDTQYF.

This clonotype was counted many times. The gene calls are TRBV11-2 and TRBJ2-3; the D gene is possibly TRBD2 (7 bases). The germline CDR1 and CDR2 sequences are SGHAT and FQNNGV. Deletions cut 3 bases from V and 5 bases from J, with 15 bases between. This CDR3 has 15 residues. CDR3 sequence (DNA): TGTGCCAGCAGCTTTAAGGGGGGCGGGGGAGATACGCAGTATTTT. The encoded protein is CASSFKGGGGDTQYF.

The rearrangement uses TRBV27 and TRBJ2-2; 9 nucleotides align to TRBD2. CDR1 MNHEY and CDR2 SMNVEV come from the germline V gene (reference sequence). The CDR3 totals 14 residues. Losses at the gene ends were 8 bases for V and 3 bases for J; bases not matched to a gene: 4. The CDR3 here is CASSTSGYTGELFF. CDR3 DNA: TGTGCCAGCTCTACTAGCGGGTACACCGGGGAGCTGTTTTTT.

This clonotype was counted many times. This chain uses TRBV4-2 with TRBJ2-6; TRBD1 or TRBD2 may be the D gene (5 bases each). Deletions cut 3 bases from V and 3 bases from J, with 12 bases between. Germline CDR1 is LGHNA and CDR2 is YNFKEQ. The CDR3 consists of 16 residues. Here the CDR3 reads CASSQPGPDGANVLTF. The CDR3 region has the DNA TGTGCCAGCAGCCAGCCGGGACCGGATGGGGCCAACGTCCTGACTTTC.

This clonotype was observed a few times. This rearrangement joins TRBV20-1 to TRBJ2-7, with 11 bases that match TRBD2. This CDR3 has 14 residues. Germline assignment: CDR1 DFQATT and CDR2 SNEGSKA (reference sequence). V dropped 6 bases and J dropped 6; count of bases not matched to a gene: 10. CDR3 sequence: CSAQPTSGRAEQYF. The CDR3 DNA reads as TGCAGTGCCCAACCCACTAGCGGGAGAGCCGAGCAGTACTTC.

This chain joins TRBV25-1 and TRBJ2-5; the match to TRBD1 covers 9 bases. Germline assignment: CDR1 MGHDK and CDR2 SYGVNS. V gave up 6 bases and J gave up 5 bases; unmatched junction bases: 10. This CDR3 has 15 residues. In DNA, the CDR3 is TGTGCCAGCAGCAACCCGGGACAGGGCGGGGAGACCCAGTACTTC. Residues: CASSNPGQGGETQYF.

This clonotype has a handful of counts. The rearrangement uses TRBV5-1 and TRBJ2-7, with TRBD2 matching 7 bases. This CDR3 region has 15 residues. V lost 0 bases, J lost 5 bases, and 8 bases stayed unmatched. Germline V gene data show CDR1 as SGHRS and CDR2 as YFSETQ. The CDR3 nucleotides are TGCGCCAGCAGCTTGGTTGCGGGAGATATCGACGAGCAGTACTTC. This gives the protein CASSLVAGDIDEQYF.

In DNA, the CDR3 is TGTGCCAGCAGCAAACGTGGGGTCGAGCAGTACTTC. It specifies CASSKRGVEQYF. The gene calls are TRBV21-1 and TRBJ2-7. TRBV21-1 is a documented pseudogene. The CDR3 extends over 12 amino acids.

The gene calls are TRBV12-3 or TRBV12-4 and TRBJ2-3; the D gene is possibly TRBD1 (6 bases). V dropped 5 bases and J dropped 3 bases, with 9 bases sitting between them. CDR3 length equals 13 residues. The CDR3, as DNA: TGTGCCAGCAGTACCGGACAGACAGATACGCAGTATTTT. It encodes CASSTGQTDTQYF.

This clonotype came up many times. The V gene is TRBV10-2, the J gene TRBJ1-1, with 8 nucleotides matching TRBD1. The CDR3 is 12 residues long. The V gene's germline CDR1 is WSHSY and CDR2 SAAADI. The junction had 3 bases not matched to a gene; V was cut back by 6 bases and J by 6 bases. CDR3 in DNA: TGCGCCAGCAGGAGGGGACAGGCTGAAGCTTTCTTT. Translated: CASRRGQAEAFF.

This clonotype was seen a handful of times. The chain employs TRBV9 and TRBJ2-1, with unresolved D. Trimming cost V 3 bases and J 10 bases, with 11 bases left between them. This CDR3 comprises 12 residues. The V gene's germline CDR1 is SGDLS and CDR2 YYNGEE. CDR3 loop: CASSEGRSEQFF. CDR3 nucleotides: TGTGCCAGCAGCGAGGGAAGGTCCGAGCAGTTCTTC.

This rearrangement joins TRBV10-1 to TRBJ2-5; possibly TRBD2 for D (6 bases). Per germline, CDR1 WNHNN and CDR2 SYGVQD (reference sequence). V was pared by 3 bases and J by 5 bases, with 10 bases between. The CDR3 totals 13 residues. The CDR3, as DNA: TGCGCCAGCAGTGACGGGAGCGGGGAGACCCAGTACTTC. It encodes CASSDGSGETQYF.